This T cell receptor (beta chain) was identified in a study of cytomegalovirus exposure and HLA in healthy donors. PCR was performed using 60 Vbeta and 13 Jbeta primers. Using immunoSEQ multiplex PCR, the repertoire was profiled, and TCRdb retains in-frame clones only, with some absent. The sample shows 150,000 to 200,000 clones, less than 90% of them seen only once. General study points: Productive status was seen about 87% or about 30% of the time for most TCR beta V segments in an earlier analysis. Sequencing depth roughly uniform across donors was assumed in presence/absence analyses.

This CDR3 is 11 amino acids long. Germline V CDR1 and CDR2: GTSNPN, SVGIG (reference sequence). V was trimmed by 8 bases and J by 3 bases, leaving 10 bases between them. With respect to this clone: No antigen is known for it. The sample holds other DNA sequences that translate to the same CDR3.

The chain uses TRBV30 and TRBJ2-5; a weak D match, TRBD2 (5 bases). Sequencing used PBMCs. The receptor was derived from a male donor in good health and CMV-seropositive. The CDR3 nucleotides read TGTGCCGCCTCGGGGAAAGAGACCCAGTACTTC. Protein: CAASGKETQYF.